The 10 T cell receptor beta chains reported below all come from one sample, sequenced in a study of blood T cell repertoires in COVID-19. Profiling relied on immunoSEQ multiplex PCR, and the TCRdb table lists in-frame clones only, not all of them. The sample gives about 200,000 clones, about nine tenths of which show up once; 1.5% to 2% is in the top ten. Sample: peripheral blood. Every receptor here comes from a man aged 18 to 29 with active or convalescent COVID-19.

The chain is built from TRBV6-5 and TRBJ1-4, with a weak D call TRBD1 (5 bases). The germline CDR1 and CDR2 sequences are MNHEY and SVGAGI. The CDR3 has 14 amino acids. Deletions cut 9 bases from V and 3 bases from J, with 14 bases between. This CDR3 is CASQWVGANEKLFF. DNA of the CDR3: TGTGCCAGTCAGTGGGTAGGGGCTAATGAAAAACTGTTTTTT.

The chain employs TRBV5-1 and TRBJ2-3, with a possible D match to TRBD1 (7 bases). Trimming removed 7 bases at V and 4 bases at J, with 19 bases between. There are 15 residues in the CDR3. Germline V gene lookup returns CDR1 SGHRS and CDR2 YFSETQ. The CDR3 nucleotides read TGCGCCAGCCGAAAAGGGACAGCGGGCCCAGATACGCAGTATTTT. Protein product: CASRKGTAGPDTQYF.

The gene calls are TRBV4-1 and TRBJ2-2, with a weak D call TRBD1 (6 bases). Trimming cost V 4 bases and J 3 bases, with 12 bases left between them. The germline V gene has CDR1 MGHRA and CDR2 YSYEKL. The CDR3 sequence is 15 residues long. The CDR3 bases are TGCGCCAGCAGCCCAGGGACATTGTACACCGGGGAGCTGTTTTTT. Residues: CASSPGTLYTGELFF.

The rearrangement links TRBV12-3 or TRBV12-4 to TRBJ2-7; a possible D gene is TRBD1 (6 bases). The CDR3 is 13 amino acids. The ends were cut back, 3 bases at V and 7 bases at J, with 13 bases in the middle. The CDR3: CASSLASQGEQYF. For the CDR3, the DNA is TGTGCCAGCAGTTTGGCTTCCCAGGGGGAGCAGTACTTC.

This rearrangement joins TRBV29-1 to TRBJ2-5, with 9 bases aligning to TRBD2. V shed 7 bases, J shed 5 bases, and the junction held 8 bases outside the gene matches. The CDR3 spans 13 residues. Germline loops: CDR1 SQVTM, CDR2 ANQGSEA. The CDR3 here is CSARAGGRETQYF. CDR3 sequence (DNA): TGCAGCGCCCGAGCGGGGGGCAGGGAGACCCAGTACTTC.

This clone came up once. This chain joins TRBV21-1 and TRBJ2-6; the D call of TRBD2 is as the table states it, not checked on the DNA. TRBV21-1 is flagged as a pseudogene. The CDR3 is made up of 15 amino acids. DNA of the CDR3: TGTGCCAGCAGCAAAGGTTCTTTGGGGGCCAACGTCCTGACTTTC. Its translation is CASSKGSLGANVLTF.

The chain carries TRBV3-1 (or the pseudogene TRBV3-2) and TRBJ2-7; 11 bases agree with TRBD2. The CDR3 has 14 amino acids. Germline V lookup: CDR1 LGHDT, CDR2 YNNKEL (reference sequence). V was pared by 7 bases and J by 3 bases, with 5 bases of the junction left unmatched. The CDR3 DNA follows: TGTGCCAGCACCGTAGCGGGGGGGGGCTACGAGCAGTACTTC. Its protein is CASTVAGGGYEQYF.

This clone was seen only a few times. V and J are TRBV6-4 and TRBJ2-5, with D possibly matching TRBD1 (6 bases). CDR3 length equals 15 residues. V was cut by 4 bases and J by 4 bases, with 16 bases left in between. Germline V gives CDR1 MRHNA, CDR2 SNTAGT. In DNA, the CDR3 is TGTGCCAGCAGTGCCGGGGCAGGGGTAGGAGAGACCCAGTACTTC. Amino acid sequence: CASSAGAGVGETQYF.

The chain is built from TRBV6-5 and TRBJ1-5, with TRBD1 matching 9 bases. CDR3 size: 13 residues. Germline trimming cut 7 bases from V and 6 bases from J; bases unmatched to any gene: 4. CDR1 and CDR2 (germline): MNHEY, SVGAGI. In DNA form, the CDR3 reads TGTGCCAGCAAAGACAGGGGGGGTCAGCCCCAGCATTTT. Translated: CASKDRGGQPQHF.

V usage is TRBV11-2 and J usage is TRBJ1-1; no clear D gene. Germline CDR1 SGHAT, CDR2 FQNNGV. There are 14 residues in the CDR3. V was cut by 6 bases and J by 1 base, with 12 bases left in between. Written as DNA, the CDR3 is TGTGCCAGCAGTCTCGAGTCGGGGAACACTGAAGCTTTCTTT. As protein: CASSLESGNTEAFF.